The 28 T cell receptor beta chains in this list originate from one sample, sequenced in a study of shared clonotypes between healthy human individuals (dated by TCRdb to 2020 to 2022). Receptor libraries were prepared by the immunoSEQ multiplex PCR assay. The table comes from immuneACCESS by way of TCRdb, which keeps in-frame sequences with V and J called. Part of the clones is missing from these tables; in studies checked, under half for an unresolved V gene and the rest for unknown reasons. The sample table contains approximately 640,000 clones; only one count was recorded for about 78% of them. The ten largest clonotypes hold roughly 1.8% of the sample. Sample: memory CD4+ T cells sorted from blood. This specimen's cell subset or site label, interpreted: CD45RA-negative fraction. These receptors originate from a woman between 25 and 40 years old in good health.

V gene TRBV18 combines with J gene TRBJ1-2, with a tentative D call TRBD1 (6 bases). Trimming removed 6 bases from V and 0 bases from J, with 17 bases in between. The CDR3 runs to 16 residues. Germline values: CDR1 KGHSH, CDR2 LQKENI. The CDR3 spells CASSPKQGATNYGYTF. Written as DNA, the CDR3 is TGTGCCAGCTCTCCAAAACAGGGAGCTACTAACTATGGCTACACCTTC.

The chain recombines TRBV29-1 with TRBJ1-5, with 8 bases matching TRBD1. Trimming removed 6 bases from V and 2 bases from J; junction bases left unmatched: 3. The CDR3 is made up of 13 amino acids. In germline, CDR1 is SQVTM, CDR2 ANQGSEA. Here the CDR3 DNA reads TGCAGCGTCCAGACAGGGGGCAATCAGCCCCAGCATTTT. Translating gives CSVQTGGNQPQHF.

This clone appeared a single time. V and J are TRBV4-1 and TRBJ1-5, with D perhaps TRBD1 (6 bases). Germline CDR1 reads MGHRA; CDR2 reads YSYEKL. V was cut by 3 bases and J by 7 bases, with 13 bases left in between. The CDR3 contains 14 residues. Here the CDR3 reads CASSQDTGRQPQHF. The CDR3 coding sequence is TGCGCCAGCAGCCAGGACACAGGGCGCCAGCCCCAGCATTTT.

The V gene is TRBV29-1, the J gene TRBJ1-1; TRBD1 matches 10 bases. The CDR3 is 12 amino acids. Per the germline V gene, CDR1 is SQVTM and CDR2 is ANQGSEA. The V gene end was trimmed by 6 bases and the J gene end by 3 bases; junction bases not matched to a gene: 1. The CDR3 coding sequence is TGCAGCGTCGGGACAGGGGACACTGAAGCTTTCTTT. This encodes CSVGTGDTEAFF.

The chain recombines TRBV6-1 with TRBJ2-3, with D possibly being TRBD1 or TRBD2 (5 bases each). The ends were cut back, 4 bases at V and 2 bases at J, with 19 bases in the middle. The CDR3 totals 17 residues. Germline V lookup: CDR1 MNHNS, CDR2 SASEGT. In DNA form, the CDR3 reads TGTGCCAGCAGTGGCAGACCTCCGGGACCATCCACAGATACGCAGTATTTT. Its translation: CASSGRPPGPSTDTQYF.

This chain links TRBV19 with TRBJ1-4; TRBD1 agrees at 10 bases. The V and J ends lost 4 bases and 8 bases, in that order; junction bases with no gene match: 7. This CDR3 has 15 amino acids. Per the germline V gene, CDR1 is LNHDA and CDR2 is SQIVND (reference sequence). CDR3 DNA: TGTGCCAGTAGTACTCGGGACAGGGGAAAGGAAAAACTGTTTTTT. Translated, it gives CASSTRDRGKEKLFF.

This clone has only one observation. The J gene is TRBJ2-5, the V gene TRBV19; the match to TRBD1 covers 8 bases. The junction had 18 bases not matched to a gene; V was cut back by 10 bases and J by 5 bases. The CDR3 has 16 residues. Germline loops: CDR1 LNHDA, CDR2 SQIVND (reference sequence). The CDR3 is CATSSKEAGGKETQYF. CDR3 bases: TGTGCCACAAGCTCAAAGGAGGCAGGGGGCAAGGAGACCCAGTACTTC.

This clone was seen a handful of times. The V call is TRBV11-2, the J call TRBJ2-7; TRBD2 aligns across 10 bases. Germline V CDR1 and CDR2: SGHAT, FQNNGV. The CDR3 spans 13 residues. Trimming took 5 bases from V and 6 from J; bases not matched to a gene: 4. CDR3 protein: CASSPLAGGEQYF. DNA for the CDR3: TGTGCCAGCAGCCCGTTAGCGGGAGGCGAGCAGTACTTC.

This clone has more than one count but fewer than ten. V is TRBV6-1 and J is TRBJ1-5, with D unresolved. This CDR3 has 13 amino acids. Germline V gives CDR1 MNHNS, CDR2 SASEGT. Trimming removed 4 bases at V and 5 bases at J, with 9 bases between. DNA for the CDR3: TGTGCCAGCAGTGTTCACAGCGATCAGCCCCAGCATTTT. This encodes CASSVHSDQPQHF.

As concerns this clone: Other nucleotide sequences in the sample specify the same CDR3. The CDR3 protein is CASKPGLSGNTIYF. The CDR3 DNA reads TGTGCCAGCAAGCCCGGGCTCAGTGGAAACACCATATATTTT. The J gene is TRBJ1-3, the V gene TRBV28; D remains ambiguous. Germline V CDR1 and CDR2: MDHEN, SYDVKM. V lost 7 bases and J 3 bases, leaving 13 bases between the germline ends. The CDR3 runs 14 residues.

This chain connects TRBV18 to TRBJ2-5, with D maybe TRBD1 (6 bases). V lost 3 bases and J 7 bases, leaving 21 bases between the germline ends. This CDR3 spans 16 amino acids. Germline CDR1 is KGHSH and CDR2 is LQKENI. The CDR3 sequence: CASSPIGQTRTGTQYF. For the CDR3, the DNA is TGTGCCAGCTCACCGATCGGACAGACGAGAACGGGGACCCAGTACTTC.

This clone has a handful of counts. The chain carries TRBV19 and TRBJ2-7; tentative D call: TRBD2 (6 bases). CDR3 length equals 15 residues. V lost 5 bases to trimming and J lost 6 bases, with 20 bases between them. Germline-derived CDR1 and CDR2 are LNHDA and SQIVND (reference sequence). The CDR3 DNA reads TGTGCCAGTAGTGCCCGGACTCCACCAGCGGGCGAGCAGTACTTC. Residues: CASSARTPPAGEQYF.

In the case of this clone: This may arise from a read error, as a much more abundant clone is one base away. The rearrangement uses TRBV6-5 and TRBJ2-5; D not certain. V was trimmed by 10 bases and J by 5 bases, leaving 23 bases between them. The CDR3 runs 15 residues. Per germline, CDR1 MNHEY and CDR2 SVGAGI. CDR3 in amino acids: CANRPRHPSVETQYF. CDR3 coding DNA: TGTGCCAACAGACCCCGCCATCCGAGCGTGGAGACCCAGTACTTC.

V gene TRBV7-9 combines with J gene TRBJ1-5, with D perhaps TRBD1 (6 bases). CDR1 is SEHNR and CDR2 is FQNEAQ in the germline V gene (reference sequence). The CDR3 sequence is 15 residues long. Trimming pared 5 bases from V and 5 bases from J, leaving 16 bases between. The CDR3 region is CASSLQGTKHQPQHF. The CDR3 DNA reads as TGTGCCAGCAGCCTACAGGGAACAAAACATCAGCCCCAGCATTTT.

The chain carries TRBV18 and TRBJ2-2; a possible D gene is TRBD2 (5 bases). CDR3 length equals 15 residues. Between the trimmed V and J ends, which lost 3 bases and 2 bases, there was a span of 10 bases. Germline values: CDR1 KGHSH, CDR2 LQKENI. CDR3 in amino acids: CASSPRAANTGELFF. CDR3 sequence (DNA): TGTGCCAGCTCACCGAGGGCCGCTAACACCGGGGAGCTGTTTTTT.

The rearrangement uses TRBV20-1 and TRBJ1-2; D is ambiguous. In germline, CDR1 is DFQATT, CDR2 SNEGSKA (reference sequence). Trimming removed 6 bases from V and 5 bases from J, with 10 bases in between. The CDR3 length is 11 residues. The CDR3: CSARHSYGYTF. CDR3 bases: TGCAGTGCCCGGCACAGTTATGGCTACACCTTC.

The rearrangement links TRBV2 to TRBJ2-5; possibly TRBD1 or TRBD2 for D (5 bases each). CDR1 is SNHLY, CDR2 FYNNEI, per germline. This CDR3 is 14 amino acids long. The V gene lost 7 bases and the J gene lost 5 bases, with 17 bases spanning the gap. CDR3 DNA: TGTGCCAGCAACTTCAGGGAGTTAAGCGAGACCCAGTACTTC. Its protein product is CASNFRELSETQYF.

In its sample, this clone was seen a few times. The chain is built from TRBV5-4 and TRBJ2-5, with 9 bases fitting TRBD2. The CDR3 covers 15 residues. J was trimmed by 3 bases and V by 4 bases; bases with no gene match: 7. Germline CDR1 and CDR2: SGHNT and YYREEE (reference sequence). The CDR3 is CASSPLGGREETQYF. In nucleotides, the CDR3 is TGTGCCAGCAGCCCACTCGGCGGGAGGGAAGAGACCCAGTACTTC.

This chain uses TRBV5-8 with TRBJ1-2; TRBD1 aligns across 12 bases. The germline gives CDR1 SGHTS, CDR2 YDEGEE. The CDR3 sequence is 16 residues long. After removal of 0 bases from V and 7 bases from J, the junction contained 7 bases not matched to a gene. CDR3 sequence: CASSLVTGTGGFGYTF. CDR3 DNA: TGTGCCAGCAGCTTGGTCACCGGGACAGGGGGCTTTGGCTACACCTTC.

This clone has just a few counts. DNA of the CDR3: TGCAGCGTTTCTGGTGGGACAGCGAACACCGGGGAGCTGTTTTTT. Translated: CSVSGGTANTGELFF. The chain joins TRBV29-1 to TRBJ2-2; 7 positions agree with TRBD1. The CDR3 is 15 residues long. Germline values: CDR1 SQVTM, CDR2 ANQGSEA. Trimming removed 5 bases from V and 0 bases from J; junction bases left unmatched: 6.

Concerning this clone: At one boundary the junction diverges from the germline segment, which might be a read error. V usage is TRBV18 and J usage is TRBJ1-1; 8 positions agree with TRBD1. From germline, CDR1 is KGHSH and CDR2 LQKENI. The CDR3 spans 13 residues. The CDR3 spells CASSPQTTGAAFF. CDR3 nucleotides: TGTGCCAGCTCCCCACAGACGACAGGGGCGGCTTTCTTT.

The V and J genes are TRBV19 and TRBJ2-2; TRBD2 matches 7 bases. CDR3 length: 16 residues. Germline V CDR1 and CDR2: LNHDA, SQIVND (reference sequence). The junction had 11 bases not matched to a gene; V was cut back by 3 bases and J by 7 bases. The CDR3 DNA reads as TGTGCCAGTAGTATCCACCGGACTAGAACGATCGGGGAGCTGTTTTTT. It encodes CASSIHRTRTIGELFF.

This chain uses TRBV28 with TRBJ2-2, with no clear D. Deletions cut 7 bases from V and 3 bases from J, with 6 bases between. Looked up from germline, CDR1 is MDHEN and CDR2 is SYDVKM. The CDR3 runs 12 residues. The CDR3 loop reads CASKGYTGELFF. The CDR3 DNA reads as TGTGCCAGCAAAGGATACACCGGGGAGCTGTTTTTT. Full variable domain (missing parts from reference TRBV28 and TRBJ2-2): DVKVTQSSRYLVKRTGEKVFLECVQDMDHENMFWYRQDPGLGLRLIYFSYDVKMKEKGDIPEGYSVSREKKERFSLILESASTNQTSMYLCASKGYTGELFFGEGSRLTVL.

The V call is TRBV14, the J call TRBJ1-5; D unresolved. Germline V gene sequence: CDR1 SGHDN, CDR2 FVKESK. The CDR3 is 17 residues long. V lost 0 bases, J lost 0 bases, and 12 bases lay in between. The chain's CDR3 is CASSQETADISNQPQHF. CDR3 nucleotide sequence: TGTGCCAGCAGCCAAGAGACCGCCGACATTAGCAATCAGCCCCAGCATTTT.

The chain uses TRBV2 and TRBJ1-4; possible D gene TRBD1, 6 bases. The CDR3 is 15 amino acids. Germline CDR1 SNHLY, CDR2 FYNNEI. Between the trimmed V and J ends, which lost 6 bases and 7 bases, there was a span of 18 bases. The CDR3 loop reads CASRLTGMEGEKLFF. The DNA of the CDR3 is TGTGCCAGCAGACTTACAGGGATGGAGGGTGAAAAACTGTTTTTT.

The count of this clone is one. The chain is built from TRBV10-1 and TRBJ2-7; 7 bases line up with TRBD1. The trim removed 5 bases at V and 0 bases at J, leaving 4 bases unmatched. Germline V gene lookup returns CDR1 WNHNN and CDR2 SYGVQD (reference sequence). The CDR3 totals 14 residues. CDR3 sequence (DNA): TGCGCCAGCAGTCCCGACAGGGCCTCCTACGAGCAGTACTTC. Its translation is CASSPDRASYEQYF.

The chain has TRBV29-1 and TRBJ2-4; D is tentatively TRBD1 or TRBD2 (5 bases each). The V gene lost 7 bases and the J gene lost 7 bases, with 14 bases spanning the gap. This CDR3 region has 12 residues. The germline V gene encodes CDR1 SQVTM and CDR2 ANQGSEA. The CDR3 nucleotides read TGCAGCGCTAACAATCGGGGCAACATTCAGTACTTC. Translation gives CSANNRGNIQYF.

CDR3 protein: CASSPWTGTTGELFF. The CDR3 bases are TGTGCCAGCAGTCCGTGGACAGGGACCACCGGGGAGCTGTTTTTT. This rearrangement joins TRBV27 to TRBJ2-2; 8 nucleotides agree with TRBD1. J lost 4 bases, V lost 5 bases, and 6 bases had no gene match. Germline V CDR1 and CDR2: MNHEY, SMNVEV (reference sequence). The CDR3 covers 15 residues.